This T cell receptor beta chain was sequenced during a study of blood T cell repertoires in COVID-19. Details on this clone: One end of the junction fails to match germline, which may point to a read error.

Per germline, CDR1 SGHRS and CDR2 YFSETQ. The CDR3 sequence is 12 residues long. Sequenced by immunoSEQ multiplex PCR; TCRdb stores in-frame clones only, minus some. The sample carries 250,000 or so clones, about 85% recorded once. The sequence derives from a man aged 30 to 45 who had recovered from COVID-19. The sample consisted of PBMCs or T cells enriched from blood (not recorded which). The V gene is TRBV5-1, the J gene TRBJ2-7; possible D gene TRBD1, 6 bases. The CDR3 is CASSEPDSLSSF. Here the CDR3 DNA reads TGCGCCAGCAGCGAACCGGACAGCTTGTCCTCCTTC. Drawing the rest from reference TRBV5-1 and TRBJ2-7, the complete variable domain is KAGVTQTPRYLIKTRGQQVTLSCSPISGHRSVSWYQQTPGQGLQFLFEYFSETQRNKGNFPGRFSGRQFSNSRSEMNVSTLELGDSALYLCASSEPDSLSSFGPGTRLTVT.